These T cell receptor beta chains were read from a single sample in a study of spatial heterogeneity in lung cancer. A single record per CDR3 protein comes from TCRdb applying MiXCR to the 5' RACE reads. The profile shows some 21,000 distinct CDR3 sequences, 2.5% to 4% of them singletons. The sequenced sample was PBMCs, obtained at surgery. The receptors come from a female donor with early-stage non-small cell lung cancer. Each CDR3 is given with its conserved first and last residue. Size values are once, few and many counts, or a class for expanded clones, and some rows have none.

many,12,TRBV6-5,CASSGRNTEAFF
many,15,TRBV6-1,CASNGRSSGANVLTF
many,15,TRBV11-2,CASSANRGGNQPQHF
few,10,TRBV29-1,CSVAADTQYF
many,15,TRBV5-1,CASSLQLGTSNEQFF
NA,20,TRBV25-1,CASSPNPHEDRGITKETQYF
many,16,TRBV7-2,CASSYLAGGRFETQYF
few,18,TRBV3-1,CASSQLGWDGRNSYEQYF
NA,15,TRBV3-1,CASSQGTGDNQPQHF
many,17,TRBV4-1,CASSRGTSGISYNEQFF
many,14,TRBV9,CASSALQGAKTQYF
many,15,TRBV20-1,CSARGFPDSNYGYTF
many,15,TRBV7-9,CASSPLAGATWEQYF
many,13,TRBV29-1,CSVLDNRDYGYTF
many,17,TRBV12-3/TRBV12-4,CASSRFPTSGYYNEQFF
few,14,TRBV10-1,CASSAVSRADTQYF
many,16,TRBV12-3/TRBV12-4,CASSLNRGPGTGELFF
many,16,TRBV2,CASSDLGFSHQETQYF
many,14,TRBV20-1,CSARSARDYNEQFF
many,14,TRBV5-1,CASSLAPGGNEQFF
many,15,TRBV7-3,CASSLTTSNSGELFF
many,16,TRBV5-1,CASSLAGTGGYNEQFF